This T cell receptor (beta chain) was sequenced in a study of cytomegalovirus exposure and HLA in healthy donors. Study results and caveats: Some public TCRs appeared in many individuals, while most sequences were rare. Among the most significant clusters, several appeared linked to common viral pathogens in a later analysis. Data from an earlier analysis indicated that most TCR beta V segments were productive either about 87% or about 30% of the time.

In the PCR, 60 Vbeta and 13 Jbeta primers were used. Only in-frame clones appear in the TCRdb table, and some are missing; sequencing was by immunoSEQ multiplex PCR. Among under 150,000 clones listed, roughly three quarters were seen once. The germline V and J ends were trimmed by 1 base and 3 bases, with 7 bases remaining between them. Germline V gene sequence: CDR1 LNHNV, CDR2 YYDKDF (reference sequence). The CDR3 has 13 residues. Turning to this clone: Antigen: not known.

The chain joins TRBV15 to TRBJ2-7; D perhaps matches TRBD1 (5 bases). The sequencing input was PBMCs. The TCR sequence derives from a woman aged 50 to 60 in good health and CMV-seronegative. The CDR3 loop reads CATSRARDYEQYF. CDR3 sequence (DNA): TGTGCCACCAGCAGAGCCAGGGACTACGAGCAGTACTTC.